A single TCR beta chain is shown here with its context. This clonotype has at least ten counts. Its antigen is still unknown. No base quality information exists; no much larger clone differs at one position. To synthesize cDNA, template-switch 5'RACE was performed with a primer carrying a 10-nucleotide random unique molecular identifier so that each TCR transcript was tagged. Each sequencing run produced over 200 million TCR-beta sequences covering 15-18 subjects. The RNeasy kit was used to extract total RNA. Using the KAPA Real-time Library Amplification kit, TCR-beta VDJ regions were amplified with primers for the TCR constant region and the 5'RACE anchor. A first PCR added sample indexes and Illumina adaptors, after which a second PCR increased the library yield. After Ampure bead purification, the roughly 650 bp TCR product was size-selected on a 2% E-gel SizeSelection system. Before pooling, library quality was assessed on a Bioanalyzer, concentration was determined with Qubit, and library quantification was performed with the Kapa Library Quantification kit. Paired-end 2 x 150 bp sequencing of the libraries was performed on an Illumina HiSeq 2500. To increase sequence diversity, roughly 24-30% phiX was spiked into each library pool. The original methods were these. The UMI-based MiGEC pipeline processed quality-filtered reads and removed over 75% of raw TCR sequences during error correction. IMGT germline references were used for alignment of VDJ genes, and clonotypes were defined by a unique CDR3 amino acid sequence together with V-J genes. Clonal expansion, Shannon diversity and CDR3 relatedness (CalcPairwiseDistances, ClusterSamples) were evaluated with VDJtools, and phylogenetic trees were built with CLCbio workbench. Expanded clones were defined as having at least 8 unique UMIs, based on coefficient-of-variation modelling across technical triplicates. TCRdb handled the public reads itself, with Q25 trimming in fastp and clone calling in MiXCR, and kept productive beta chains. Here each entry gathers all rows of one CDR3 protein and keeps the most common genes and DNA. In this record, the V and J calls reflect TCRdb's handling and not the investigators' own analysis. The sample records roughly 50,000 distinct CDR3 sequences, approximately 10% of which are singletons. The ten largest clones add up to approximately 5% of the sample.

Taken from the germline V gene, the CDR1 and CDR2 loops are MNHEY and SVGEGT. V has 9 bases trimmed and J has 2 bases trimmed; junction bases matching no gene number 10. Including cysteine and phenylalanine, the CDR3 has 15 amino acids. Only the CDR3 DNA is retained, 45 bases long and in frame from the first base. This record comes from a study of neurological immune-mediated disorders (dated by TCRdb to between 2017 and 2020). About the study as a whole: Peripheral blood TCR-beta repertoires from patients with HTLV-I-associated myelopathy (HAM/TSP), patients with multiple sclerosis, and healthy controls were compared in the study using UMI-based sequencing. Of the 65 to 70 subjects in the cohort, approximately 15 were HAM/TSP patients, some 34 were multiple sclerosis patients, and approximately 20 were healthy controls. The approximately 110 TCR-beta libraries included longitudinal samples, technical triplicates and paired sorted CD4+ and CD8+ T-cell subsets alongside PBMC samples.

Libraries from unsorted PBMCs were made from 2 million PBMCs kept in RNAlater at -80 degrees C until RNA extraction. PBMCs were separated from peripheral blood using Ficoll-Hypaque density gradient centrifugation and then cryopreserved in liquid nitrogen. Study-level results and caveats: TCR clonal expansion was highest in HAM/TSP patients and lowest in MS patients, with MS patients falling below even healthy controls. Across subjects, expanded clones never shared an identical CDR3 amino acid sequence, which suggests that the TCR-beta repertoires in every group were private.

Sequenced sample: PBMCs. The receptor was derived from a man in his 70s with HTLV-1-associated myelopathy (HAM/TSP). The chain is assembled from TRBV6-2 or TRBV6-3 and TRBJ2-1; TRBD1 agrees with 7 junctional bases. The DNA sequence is TGTGCCAGGAAAAAGGACAGGCCAGCCTACAATGAGCAGTTCTTC. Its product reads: CARKKDRPAYNEQFF.